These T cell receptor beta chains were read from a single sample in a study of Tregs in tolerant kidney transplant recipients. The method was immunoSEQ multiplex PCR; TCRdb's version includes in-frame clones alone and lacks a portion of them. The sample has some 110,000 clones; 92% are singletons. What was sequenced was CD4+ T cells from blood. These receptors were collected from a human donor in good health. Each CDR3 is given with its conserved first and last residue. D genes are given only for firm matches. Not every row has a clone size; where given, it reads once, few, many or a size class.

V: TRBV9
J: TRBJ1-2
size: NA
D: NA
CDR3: CASSVGIVGAGNYGYTF
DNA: TGTGCCAGCAGCGTAGGTATCGTTGGGGCAGGGAACTATGGCTACACCTTC

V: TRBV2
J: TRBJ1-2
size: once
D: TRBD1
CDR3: CASKPGQIINYGYTF
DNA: TGTGCCAGCAAACCGGGACAGATTATTAACTATGGCTACACCTTC

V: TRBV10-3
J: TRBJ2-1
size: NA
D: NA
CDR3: CAIKASEASSSYNEQFF
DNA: TGTGCCATCAAGGCCAGCGAGGCGTCCAGCTCCTACAATGAGCAGTTCTTC

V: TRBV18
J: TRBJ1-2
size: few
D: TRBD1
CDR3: CASSPRHRGGGYTF
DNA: TGTGCCAGCTCACCACGGCACAGGGGCGGTGGCTACACCTTC

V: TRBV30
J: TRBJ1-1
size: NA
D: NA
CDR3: CAWSVRGGTEAFF
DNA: TGTGCCTGGAGTGTAAGGGGCGGCACTGAAGCTTTCTTT

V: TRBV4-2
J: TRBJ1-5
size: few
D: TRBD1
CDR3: CASSQDGQGAQPQHF
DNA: TGTGCCAGCAGCCAAGATGGACAGGGGGCTCAGCCCCAGCATTTT

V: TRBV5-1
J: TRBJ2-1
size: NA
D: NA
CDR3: CASSLAIGGDNEQFF
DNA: TGCGCCAGCAGCTTGGCAATAGGGGGGGACAATGAGCAGTTCTTC

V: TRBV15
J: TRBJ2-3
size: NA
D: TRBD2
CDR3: CATRMTSGRGDTQYF
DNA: TGTGCCACCAGGATGACTAGCGGGAGGGGTGATACGCAGTATTTT

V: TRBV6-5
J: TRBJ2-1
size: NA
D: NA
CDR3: CASSYYRASYNEQFF
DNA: TGTGCCAGCAGTTATTACAGGGCGTCCTACAATGAGCAGTTCTTC

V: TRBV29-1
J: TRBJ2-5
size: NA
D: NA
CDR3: CSVEGQRQETQYF
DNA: TGCAGCGTTGAAGGGCAGAGACAAGAGACCCAGTACTTC

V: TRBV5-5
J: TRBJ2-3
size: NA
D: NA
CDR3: CASSLVQGLGTDTQYF
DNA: TGTGCCAGCAGCTTGGTTCAGGGTCTGGGAACAGATACGCAGTATTTT

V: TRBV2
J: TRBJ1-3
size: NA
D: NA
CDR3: CASSVDRGNTIYF
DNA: TGTGCCAGCAGTGTAGACAGGGGAAACACCATATATTTT

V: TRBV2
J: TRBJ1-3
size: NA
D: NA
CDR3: CASSGIRGSGNTIYF
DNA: TGTGCCAGCAGTGGGATCCGGGGCTCTGGAAACACCATATATTTT

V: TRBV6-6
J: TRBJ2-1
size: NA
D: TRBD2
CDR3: CASSYGSGRRGNEQFF
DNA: TGTGCCAGCAGTTATGGGAGCGGGAGGAGGGGCAATGAGCAGTTCTTC

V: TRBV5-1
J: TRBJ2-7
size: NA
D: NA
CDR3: CASSSSYEQYF
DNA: TGCGCCAGCAGCTCCTCCTACGAGCAGTACTTC

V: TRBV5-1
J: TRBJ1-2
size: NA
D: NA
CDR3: CASSLGGSMGGYTF
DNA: TGCGCCAGCAGCTTAGGTGGCAGTATGGGTGGCTACACCTTC

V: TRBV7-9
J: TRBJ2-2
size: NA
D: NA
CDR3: CASSLRGVAGELFF
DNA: TGTGCCAGCAGCTTACGAGGGGTCGCCGGGGAGCTGTTTTTT

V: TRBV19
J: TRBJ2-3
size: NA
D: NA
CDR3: CASVPRGTADTQYF
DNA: TGTGCCTCCGTCCCTAGGGGCACTGCAGATACGCAGTATTTT

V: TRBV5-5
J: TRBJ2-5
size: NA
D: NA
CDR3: CASSVPGAQETQYF
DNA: TGTGCCAGCAGCGTACCCGGGGCCCAAGAGACCCAGTACTTC

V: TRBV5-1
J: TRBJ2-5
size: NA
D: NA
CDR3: CASSPSGQETQYF
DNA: TGCGCCAGCAGCCCCTCAGGCCAAGAGACCCAGTACTTC

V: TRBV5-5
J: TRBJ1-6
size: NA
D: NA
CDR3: CASSFDLTLHF
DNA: TGTGCCAGCAGTTTTGACTTGACCCTCCACTTT

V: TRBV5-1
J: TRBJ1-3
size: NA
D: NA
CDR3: CASSLVAGARGNTIYF
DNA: TGCGCCAGCAGCTTGGTCGCCGGGGCGCGTGGAAACACCATATATTTT

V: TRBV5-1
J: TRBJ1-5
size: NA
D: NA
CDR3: CASSLVPQLGNQPQHF
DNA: TGCGCCAGCAGCTTGGTTCCCCAACTAGGCAATCAGCCCCAGCATTTT

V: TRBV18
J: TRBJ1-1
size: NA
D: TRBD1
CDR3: CASSDRVRDTEAFF
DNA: TGTGCCAGCTCAGACAGGGTTCGAGACACTGAAGCTTTCTTT

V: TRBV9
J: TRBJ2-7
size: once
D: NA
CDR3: CASSAPPDLEQYF
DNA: TGTGCCAGCAGCGCACCGCCTGATTTGGAGCAGTACTTC

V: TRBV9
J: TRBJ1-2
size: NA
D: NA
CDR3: CASSFSKVSANYGYTF
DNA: TGTGCCAGCAGCTTCTCTAAGGTTTCAGCTAACTATGGCTACACCTTC

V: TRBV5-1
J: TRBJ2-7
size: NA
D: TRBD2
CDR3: CASSLGALSGSGEQYF
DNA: TGCGCCAGCAGCTTGGGGGCACTTAGCGGGAGTGGGGAGCAGTACTTC

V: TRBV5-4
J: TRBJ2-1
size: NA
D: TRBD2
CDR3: CASSSGTSIAYNEQFF
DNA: TGTGCCAGCAGTTCCGGGACTAGCATCGCCTACAATGAGCAGTTCTTC

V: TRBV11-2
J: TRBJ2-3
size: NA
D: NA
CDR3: CASSPNTDTQYF
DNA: TGTGCCAGCAGCCCAAACACAGATACGCAGTATTTT

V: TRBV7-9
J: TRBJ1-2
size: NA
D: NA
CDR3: CASSFPDSYGYTF
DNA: TGTGCCAGCAGCTTCCCTGACAGTTATGGCTACACCTTC

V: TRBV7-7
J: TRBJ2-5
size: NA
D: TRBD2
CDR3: CASSRAGTTQETQYF
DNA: TGTGCTAGCAGCCGAGCCGGGACTACCCAAGAGACCCAGTACTTC

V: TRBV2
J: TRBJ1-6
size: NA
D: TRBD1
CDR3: CASRGTADNSPLHF
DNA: TGTGCCAGCAGGGGGACAGCTGATAATTCACCCCTCCACTTT

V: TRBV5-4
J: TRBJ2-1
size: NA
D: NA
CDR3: CASTNRGGGRSSYNEQFF
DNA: TGTGCCAGCACCAATAGAGGGGGAGGCCGGAGCTCCTACAATGAGCAGTTCTTC